The rows below give T cell receptor beta chains drawn from one sample of a study of blood T cells in healthy people across ages. TCRdb reprocessed the 5' RACE reads with MiXCR, giving one entry per CDR3 protein. The sample contains about 1.1 million distinct CDR3 sequences, 35% to 40% of which appear only once. Source material: blood. The receptors here all came from a young man in good health. Each CDR3 is given with its conserved first and last residue. A D gene is named only where the DNA matches it firmly. Expanded clones get a size class; other rows say once, few or many, or leave the size out.

>NA|NA|TRBV7-8|TRBJ2-7
TGTGCCAGCGCCATTAGGGGCGCCTACGAGCAGTACTTC
CASAIRGAYEQYF
>few|NA|TRBV4-3|TRBJ1-2
TGCGCCAGCAGCCAAGATAGGGGATCTGGTGGCTACACCTTC
CASSQDRGSGGYTF
>few|NA|TRBV9|TRBJ2-3
TGTGCCAGCAGCGCTCCTCAATTGGGCACAGATACGCAGTATTTT
CASSAPQLGTDTQYF
>few|NA|TRBV3-1|TRBJ1-2
TGTGCCAGCAGCCCGGGCGGACTACGACCCTCTTTCTATGGCTACACCTTC
CASSPGGLRPSFYGYTF
>NA|TRBD2|TRBV4-2|TRBJ2-2
TGTGCCAGCAGCCAAGACGCAGCGGGGGCGCATTACACCGGGGAGCTGTTTTTT
CASSQDAAGAHYTGELFF
>few|NA|TRBV7-2|TRBJ2-4
TGTGCCAGCAGTTACAGGGTTCTAGCCAAAAACATTCAGTACTTC
CASSYRVLAKNIQYF
>NA|NA|TRBV12-3/TRBV12-4|TRBJ1-2
TGTGCCAGCAGTTTATTGGGGGCACCTATGAATGGCTACACCTTC
CASSLLGAPMNGYTF
>few|NA|TRBV7-2|TRBJ1-1
TGTGCCAGCAGCCGTGGAAACTTGAACACTGAAGCTTTCTTT
CASSRGNLNTEAFF
>NA|TRBD2|TRBV9|TRBJ2-1
TGTGCCAGCAGCGTAAATTTACTAGCGGGGGCGGATGAGCAGTTCTTC
CASSVNLLAGADEQFF
>NA|NA|TRBV7-4|TRBJ1-1
TGTGCCAGCAGCTTACGTCCAGATTTTATCACTGAAGCTTTCTTT
CASSLRPDFITEAFF
>NA|TRBD1|TRBV5-1|TRBJ1-1
TGCGCCAGCAGCTTTCGGGTACAGGGGGCCACTGAAGCTTTCTTT
CASSFRVQGATEAFF
>NA|NA|TRBV9|TRBJ1-1
TGTGCCAGCAGCGAACCCGGGGAAGGCACTGAAGCTTTCTTT
CASSEPGEGTEAFF
>NA|TRBD2|TRBV7-2|TRBJ2-3
TGTGCCAGCAGCTTAGAGGGGACTAGAGCAGATACGCAGTATTTT
CASSLEGTRADTQYF
>NA|NA|TRBV7-6|TRBJ2-3
TGTGCCGGCAGCCCACAGCGACTAGGTTGGACAGGTACGCAGTATTTT
CAGSPQRLGWTGTQYF
>few|NA|TRBV7-9|TRBJ1-1
TGTGCCAGCAGCTTAGAGTTACCAGGGAACACTGAAGCTTTCTTT
CASSLELPGNTEAFF
>NA|NA|TRBV2|TRBJ2-3
TGTGCCAGCAGTCGTGACCGGCGGGCAGATACGCAGTATTTT
CASSRDRRADTQYF
>few|TRBD2|TRBV7-9|TRBJ2-3
TGTGCCAGCAGCTTTGGGGAGGGGCGACTCAGGGGCACAGATACGCAGTATTTT
CASSFGEGRLRGTDTQYF
>NA|TRBD2|TRBV6-1|TRBJ2-1
TGTGCCGGGCGTAGACTAGCGGGAGTCAGTGAGCAGTTCTTC
CAGRRLAGVSEQFF
>NA|NA|TRBV20-1|TRBJ1-5
TGCAGTGCTAGGTTGGGGGGCGTTGGCAATCAGCCCCAGCATTTT
CSARLGGVGNQPQHF
>NA|TRBD1|TRBV6-5|TRBJ1-5
TGTGCCAGCAGCCTGACAGGGGCCAAGCAGCCCCAGCATTTT
CASSLTGAKQPQHF
>NA|TRBD2|TRBV20-1|TRBJ2-3
TGCAGTGCTAGAGGGGGACTAGCGGGGGGTTGGGATACGCAGTATTTT
CSARGGLAGGWDTQYF
>NA|NA|TRBV6-5|TRBJ2-7
TGTGCCAGCAGTAGGGCCGGGGTCAAATTCAATGAGCAGTACTTC
CASSRAGVKFNEQYF
>NA|NA|TRBV20-1|TRBJ2-5
TGCAGTGCTAGTCCTGCGAGGCTAATGGAGACCCAGTACTTC
CSASPARLMETQYF
>NA|TRBD1|TRBV4-1|TRBJ2-7
TGCGCCAGCAGCCAAGAATCGGACAGGGGGCTTGGCGAGCAGTACTTC
CASSQESDRGLGEQYF
>NA|NA|TRBV20-1|TRBJ2-3
TGCAGTGCCCATGCCCCTGATAGCGTTAGCACAGATACGCAGTATTTT
CSAHAPDSVSTDTQYF
>few|NA|TRBV7-8|TRBJ2-7
TGTGCCAGCGGCGGTAGACCCTACGAGCAGTACTTC
CASGGRPYEQYF
>NA|TRBD1|TRBV12-3/TRBV12-4|TRBJ1-4
TGTGCCAGCAGTGTCCACAGGGGTGGGGAAAAACTGTTTTTT
CASSVHRGGEKLFF
>once|NA|TRBV2|TRBJ2-3
TGTGCCAGCAGGCCCTTAGTGACCAAGCCAGATACGCAGTATTTT
CASRPLVTKPDTQYF
>few|TRBD1|TRBV4-3|TRBJ2-1
TGCGCCAGCAGCATCGCCCGAACGCGACAGGGGGACAATGAGCAGTTCTTC
CASSIARTRQGDNEQFF
>few|NA|TRBV4-1|TRBJ1-1
TGCGCCAGCAGCCTCCAGGACAGTGCGTACACTGAAGCTTTCTTT
CASSLQDSAYTEAFF
>NA|NA|TRBV20-1|TRBJ1-1
TGCAGTGCTAGCGGAGGAGGGGATGAAGCTTTCTTT
CSASGGGDEAFF
>once|NA|TRBV18|TRBJ1-1
TGTGCCAGCTCACCGGACAGAGAAAACACCGGAGCTTTCTTT
CASSPDRENTGAFF
>NA|NA|TRBV20-1|TRBJ2-5
TGCAGTACATTACCGGCCCCGGGAAGTAAAGAGACCCAGTACTTC
CSTLPAPGSKETQYF